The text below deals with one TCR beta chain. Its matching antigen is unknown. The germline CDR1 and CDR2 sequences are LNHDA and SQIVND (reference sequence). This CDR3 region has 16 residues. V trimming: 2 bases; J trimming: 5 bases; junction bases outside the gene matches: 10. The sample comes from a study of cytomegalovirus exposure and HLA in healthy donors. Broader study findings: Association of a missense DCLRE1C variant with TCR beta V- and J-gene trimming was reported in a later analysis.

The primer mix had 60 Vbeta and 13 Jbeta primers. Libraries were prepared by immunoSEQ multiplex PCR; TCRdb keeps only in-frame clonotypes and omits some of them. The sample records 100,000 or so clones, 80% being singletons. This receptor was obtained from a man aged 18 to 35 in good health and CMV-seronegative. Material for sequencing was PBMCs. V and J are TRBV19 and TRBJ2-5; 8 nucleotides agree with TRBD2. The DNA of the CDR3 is TGTGCCAGTAGTATATATGCGGGGGGCGGCCTTGAGACCCAGTACTTC. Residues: CASSIYAGGGLETQYF.